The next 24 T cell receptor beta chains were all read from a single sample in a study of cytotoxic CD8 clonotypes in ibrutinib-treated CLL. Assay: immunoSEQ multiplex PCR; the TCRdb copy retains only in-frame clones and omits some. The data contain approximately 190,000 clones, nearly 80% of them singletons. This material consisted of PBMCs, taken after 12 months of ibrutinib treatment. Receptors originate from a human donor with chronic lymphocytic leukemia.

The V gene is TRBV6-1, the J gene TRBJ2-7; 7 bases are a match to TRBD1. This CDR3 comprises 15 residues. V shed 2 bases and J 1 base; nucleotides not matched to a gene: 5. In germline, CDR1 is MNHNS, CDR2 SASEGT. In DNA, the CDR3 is TGTGCCAGCAGTGAAAAGTCCAGGGGGTCCTACGAGCAGTACTTC. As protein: CASSEKSRGSYEQYF.

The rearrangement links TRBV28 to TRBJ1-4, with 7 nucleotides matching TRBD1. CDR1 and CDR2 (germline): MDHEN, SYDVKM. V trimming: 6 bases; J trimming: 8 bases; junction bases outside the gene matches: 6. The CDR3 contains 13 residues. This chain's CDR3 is CASRPQGYEKLFF. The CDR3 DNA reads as TGTGCCAGCAGACCACAGGGGTACGAAAAACTGTTTTTT.

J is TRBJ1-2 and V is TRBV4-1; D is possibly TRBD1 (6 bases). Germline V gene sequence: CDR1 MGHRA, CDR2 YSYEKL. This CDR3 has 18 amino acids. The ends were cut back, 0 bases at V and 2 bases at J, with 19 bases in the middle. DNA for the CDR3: TGCGCCAGCAGCCAAGAGAGGGGGATTACGACTGCAAACTATGGCTACACCTTC. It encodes CASSQERGITTANYGYTF.

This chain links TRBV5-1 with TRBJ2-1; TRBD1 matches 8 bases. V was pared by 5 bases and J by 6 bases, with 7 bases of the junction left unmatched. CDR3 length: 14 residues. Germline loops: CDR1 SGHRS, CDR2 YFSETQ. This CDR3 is CASRLQGAPNEQFF. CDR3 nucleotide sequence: TGCGCCAGCAGACTGCAGGGGGCCCCCAATGAGCAGTTCTTC.

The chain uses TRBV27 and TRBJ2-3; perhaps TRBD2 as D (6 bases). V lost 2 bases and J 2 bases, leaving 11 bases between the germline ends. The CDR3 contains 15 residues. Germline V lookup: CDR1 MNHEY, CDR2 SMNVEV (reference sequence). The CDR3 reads CASSLMRGNTDTQYF. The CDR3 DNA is TGTGCCAGCAGTTTAATGCGGGGAAACACAGATACGCAGTATTTT.

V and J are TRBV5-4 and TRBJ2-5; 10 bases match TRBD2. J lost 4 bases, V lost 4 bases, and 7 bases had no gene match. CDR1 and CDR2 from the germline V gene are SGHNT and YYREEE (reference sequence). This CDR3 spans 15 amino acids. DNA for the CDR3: TGTGCCAGCAGCGCCCGAAAGCGGGGGGGAGAGACCCAGTACTTC. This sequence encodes CASSARKRGGETQYF.

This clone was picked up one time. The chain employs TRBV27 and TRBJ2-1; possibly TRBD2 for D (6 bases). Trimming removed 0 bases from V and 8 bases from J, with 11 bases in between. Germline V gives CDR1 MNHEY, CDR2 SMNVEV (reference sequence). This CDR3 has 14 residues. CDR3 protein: CASSLSAGKYEQFF. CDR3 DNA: TGTGCCAGCAGTTTATCGGCGGGAAAATATGAGCAGTTCTTC.

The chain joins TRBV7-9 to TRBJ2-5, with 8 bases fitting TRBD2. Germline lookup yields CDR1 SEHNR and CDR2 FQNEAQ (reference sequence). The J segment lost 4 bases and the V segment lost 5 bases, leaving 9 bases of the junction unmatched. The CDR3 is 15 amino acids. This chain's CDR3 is CASSKSGSGGETQYF. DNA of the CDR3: TGTGCCAGCAGCAAAAGCGGGAGTGGGGGAGAGACCCAGTACTTC.

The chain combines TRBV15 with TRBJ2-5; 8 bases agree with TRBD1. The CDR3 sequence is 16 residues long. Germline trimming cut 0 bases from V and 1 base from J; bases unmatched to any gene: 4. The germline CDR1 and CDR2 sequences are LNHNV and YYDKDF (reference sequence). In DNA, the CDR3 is TGTGCCACCAGCAGAGATCCCACAGGGGGCCAAGAGACCCAGTACTTC. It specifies CATSRDPTGGQETQYF.

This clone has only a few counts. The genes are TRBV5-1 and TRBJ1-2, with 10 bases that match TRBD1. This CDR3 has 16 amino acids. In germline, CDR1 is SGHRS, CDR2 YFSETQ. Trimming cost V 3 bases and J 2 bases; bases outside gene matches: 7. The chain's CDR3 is CASSSTGTGANYGYTF. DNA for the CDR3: TGCGCCAGCAGCTCAACCGGGACAGGGGCAAACTATGGCTACACCTTC.

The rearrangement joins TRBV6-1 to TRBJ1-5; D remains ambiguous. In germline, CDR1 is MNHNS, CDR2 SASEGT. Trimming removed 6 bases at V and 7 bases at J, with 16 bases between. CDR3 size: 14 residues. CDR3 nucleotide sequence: TGTGCCAGCAGGGGCACAGAAACCTCCCAGCCCCAGCATTTT. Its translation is CASRGTETSQPQHF.

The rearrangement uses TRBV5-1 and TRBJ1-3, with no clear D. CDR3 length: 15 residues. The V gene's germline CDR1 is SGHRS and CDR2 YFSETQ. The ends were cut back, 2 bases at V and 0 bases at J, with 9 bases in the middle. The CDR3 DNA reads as TGCGCCAGCAGCTTACATGGGGTCTCTGGAAACACCATATATTTT. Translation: CASSLHGVSGNTIYF.

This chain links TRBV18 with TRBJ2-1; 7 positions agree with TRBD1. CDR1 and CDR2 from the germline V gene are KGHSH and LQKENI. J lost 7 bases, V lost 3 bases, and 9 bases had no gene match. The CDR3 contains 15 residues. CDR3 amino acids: CASSPREGALNEQFF. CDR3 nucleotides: TGTGCCAGCTCACCTAGAGAGGGGGCGCTTAATGAGCAGTTCTTC.

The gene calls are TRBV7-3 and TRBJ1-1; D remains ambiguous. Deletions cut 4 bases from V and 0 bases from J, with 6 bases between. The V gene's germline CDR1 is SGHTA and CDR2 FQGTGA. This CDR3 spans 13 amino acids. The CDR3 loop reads CASSSYLNTEAFF. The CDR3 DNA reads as TGTGCCAGCAGCTCCTATTTGAACACTGAAGCTTTCTTT.

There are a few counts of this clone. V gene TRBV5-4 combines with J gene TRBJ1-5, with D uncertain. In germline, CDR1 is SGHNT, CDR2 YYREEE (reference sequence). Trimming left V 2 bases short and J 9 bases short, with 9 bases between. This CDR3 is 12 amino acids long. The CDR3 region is CASSLPRVPQHF. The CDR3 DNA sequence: TGTGCCAGCAGCTTACCCCGGGTGCCCCAGCATTTT.

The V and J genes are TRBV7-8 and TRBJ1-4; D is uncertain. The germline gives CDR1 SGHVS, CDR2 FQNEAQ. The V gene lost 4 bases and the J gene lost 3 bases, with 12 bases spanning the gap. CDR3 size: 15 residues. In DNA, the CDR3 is TGTGCCAGCAGCTCAGCTTTTGGTTCTAATGAAAAACTGTTTTTT. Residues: CASSSAFGSNEKLFF.

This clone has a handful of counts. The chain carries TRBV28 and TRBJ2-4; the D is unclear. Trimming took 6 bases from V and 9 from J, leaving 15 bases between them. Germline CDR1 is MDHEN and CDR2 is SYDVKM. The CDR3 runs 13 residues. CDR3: CASSLDGGGIQYF. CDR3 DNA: TGTGCCAGCAGCTTGGACGGTGGCGGCATTCAGTACTTC. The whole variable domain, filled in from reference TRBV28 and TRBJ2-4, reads DVKVTQSSRYLVKRTGEKVFLECVQDMDHENMFWYRQDPGLGLRLIYFSYDVKMKEKGDIPEGYSVSREKKERFSLILESASTNQTSMYLCASSLDGGGIQYFGAGTRLSVL.

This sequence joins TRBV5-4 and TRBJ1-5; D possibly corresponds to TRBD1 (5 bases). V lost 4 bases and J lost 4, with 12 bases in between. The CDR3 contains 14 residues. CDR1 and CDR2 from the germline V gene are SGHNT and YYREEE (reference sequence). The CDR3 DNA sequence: TGTGCCAGCAGCCCGGGACTGACTAATCAGCCCCAGCATTTT. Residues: CASSPGLTNQPQHF. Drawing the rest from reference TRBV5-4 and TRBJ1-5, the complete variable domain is ETGVTQSPTHLIKTRGQQVTLRCSSQSGHNTVSWYQQALGQGPQFIFQYYREEENGRGNFPPRFSGLQFPNYSSELNVNALELDDSALYLCASSPGLTNQPQHFGDGTRLSIL.

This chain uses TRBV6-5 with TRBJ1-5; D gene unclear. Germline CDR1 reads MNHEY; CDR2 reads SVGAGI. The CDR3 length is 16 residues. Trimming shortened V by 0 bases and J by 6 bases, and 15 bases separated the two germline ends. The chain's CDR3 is CASSYSSSTAGQPQHF. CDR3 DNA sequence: TGTGCCAGCAGTTACTCGAGTAGCACGGCTGGTCAGCCCCAGCATTTT.

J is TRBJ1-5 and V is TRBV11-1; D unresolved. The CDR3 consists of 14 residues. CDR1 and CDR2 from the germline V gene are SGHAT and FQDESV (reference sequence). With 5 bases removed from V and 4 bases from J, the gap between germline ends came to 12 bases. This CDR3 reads CASSRNLRNQPQHF. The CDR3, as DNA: TGTGCCAGCAGCCGGAACCTCCGGAATCAGCCCCAGCATTTT.

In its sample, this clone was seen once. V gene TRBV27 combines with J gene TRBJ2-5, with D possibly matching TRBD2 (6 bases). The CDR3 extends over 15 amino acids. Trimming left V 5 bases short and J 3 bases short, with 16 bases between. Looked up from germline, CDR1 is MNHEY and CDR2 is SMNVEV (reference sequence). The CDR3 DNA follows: TGTGCCAGCAGTCCCGCCCTAGCGATTGAAGAGACCCAGTACTTC. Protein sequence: CASSPALAIEETQYF.

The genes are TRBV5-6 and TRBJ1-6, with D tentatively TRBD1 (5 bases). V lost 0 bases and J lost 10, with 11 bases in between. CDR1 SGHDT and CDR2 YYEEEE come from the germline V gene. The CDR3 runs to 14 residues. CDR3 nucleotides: TGTGCCAGCAGCTTGGGGCAGGGTGGATCACCCCTCCACTTT. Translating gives CASSLGQGGSPLHF.

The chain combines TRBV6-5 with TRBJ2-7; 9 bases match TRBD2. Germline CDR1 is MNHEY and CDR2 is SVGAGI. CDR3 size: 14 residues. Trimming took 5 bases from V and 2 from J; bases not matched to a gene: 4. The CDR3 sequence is CASSRAGGTYEQYF. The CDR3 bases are TGTGCCAGCAGTCGAGCGGGGGGCACCTACGAGCAGTACTTC.

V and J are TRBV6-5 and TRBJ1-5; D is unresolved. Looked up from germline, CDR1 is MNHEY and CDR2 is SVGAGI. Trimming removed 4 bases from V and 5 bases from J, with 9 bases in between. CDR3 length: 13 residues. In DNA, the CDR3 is TGTGCCAGCAGTTCAGAGCCACATCAGCCCCAGCATTTT. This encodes CASSSEPHQPQHF.